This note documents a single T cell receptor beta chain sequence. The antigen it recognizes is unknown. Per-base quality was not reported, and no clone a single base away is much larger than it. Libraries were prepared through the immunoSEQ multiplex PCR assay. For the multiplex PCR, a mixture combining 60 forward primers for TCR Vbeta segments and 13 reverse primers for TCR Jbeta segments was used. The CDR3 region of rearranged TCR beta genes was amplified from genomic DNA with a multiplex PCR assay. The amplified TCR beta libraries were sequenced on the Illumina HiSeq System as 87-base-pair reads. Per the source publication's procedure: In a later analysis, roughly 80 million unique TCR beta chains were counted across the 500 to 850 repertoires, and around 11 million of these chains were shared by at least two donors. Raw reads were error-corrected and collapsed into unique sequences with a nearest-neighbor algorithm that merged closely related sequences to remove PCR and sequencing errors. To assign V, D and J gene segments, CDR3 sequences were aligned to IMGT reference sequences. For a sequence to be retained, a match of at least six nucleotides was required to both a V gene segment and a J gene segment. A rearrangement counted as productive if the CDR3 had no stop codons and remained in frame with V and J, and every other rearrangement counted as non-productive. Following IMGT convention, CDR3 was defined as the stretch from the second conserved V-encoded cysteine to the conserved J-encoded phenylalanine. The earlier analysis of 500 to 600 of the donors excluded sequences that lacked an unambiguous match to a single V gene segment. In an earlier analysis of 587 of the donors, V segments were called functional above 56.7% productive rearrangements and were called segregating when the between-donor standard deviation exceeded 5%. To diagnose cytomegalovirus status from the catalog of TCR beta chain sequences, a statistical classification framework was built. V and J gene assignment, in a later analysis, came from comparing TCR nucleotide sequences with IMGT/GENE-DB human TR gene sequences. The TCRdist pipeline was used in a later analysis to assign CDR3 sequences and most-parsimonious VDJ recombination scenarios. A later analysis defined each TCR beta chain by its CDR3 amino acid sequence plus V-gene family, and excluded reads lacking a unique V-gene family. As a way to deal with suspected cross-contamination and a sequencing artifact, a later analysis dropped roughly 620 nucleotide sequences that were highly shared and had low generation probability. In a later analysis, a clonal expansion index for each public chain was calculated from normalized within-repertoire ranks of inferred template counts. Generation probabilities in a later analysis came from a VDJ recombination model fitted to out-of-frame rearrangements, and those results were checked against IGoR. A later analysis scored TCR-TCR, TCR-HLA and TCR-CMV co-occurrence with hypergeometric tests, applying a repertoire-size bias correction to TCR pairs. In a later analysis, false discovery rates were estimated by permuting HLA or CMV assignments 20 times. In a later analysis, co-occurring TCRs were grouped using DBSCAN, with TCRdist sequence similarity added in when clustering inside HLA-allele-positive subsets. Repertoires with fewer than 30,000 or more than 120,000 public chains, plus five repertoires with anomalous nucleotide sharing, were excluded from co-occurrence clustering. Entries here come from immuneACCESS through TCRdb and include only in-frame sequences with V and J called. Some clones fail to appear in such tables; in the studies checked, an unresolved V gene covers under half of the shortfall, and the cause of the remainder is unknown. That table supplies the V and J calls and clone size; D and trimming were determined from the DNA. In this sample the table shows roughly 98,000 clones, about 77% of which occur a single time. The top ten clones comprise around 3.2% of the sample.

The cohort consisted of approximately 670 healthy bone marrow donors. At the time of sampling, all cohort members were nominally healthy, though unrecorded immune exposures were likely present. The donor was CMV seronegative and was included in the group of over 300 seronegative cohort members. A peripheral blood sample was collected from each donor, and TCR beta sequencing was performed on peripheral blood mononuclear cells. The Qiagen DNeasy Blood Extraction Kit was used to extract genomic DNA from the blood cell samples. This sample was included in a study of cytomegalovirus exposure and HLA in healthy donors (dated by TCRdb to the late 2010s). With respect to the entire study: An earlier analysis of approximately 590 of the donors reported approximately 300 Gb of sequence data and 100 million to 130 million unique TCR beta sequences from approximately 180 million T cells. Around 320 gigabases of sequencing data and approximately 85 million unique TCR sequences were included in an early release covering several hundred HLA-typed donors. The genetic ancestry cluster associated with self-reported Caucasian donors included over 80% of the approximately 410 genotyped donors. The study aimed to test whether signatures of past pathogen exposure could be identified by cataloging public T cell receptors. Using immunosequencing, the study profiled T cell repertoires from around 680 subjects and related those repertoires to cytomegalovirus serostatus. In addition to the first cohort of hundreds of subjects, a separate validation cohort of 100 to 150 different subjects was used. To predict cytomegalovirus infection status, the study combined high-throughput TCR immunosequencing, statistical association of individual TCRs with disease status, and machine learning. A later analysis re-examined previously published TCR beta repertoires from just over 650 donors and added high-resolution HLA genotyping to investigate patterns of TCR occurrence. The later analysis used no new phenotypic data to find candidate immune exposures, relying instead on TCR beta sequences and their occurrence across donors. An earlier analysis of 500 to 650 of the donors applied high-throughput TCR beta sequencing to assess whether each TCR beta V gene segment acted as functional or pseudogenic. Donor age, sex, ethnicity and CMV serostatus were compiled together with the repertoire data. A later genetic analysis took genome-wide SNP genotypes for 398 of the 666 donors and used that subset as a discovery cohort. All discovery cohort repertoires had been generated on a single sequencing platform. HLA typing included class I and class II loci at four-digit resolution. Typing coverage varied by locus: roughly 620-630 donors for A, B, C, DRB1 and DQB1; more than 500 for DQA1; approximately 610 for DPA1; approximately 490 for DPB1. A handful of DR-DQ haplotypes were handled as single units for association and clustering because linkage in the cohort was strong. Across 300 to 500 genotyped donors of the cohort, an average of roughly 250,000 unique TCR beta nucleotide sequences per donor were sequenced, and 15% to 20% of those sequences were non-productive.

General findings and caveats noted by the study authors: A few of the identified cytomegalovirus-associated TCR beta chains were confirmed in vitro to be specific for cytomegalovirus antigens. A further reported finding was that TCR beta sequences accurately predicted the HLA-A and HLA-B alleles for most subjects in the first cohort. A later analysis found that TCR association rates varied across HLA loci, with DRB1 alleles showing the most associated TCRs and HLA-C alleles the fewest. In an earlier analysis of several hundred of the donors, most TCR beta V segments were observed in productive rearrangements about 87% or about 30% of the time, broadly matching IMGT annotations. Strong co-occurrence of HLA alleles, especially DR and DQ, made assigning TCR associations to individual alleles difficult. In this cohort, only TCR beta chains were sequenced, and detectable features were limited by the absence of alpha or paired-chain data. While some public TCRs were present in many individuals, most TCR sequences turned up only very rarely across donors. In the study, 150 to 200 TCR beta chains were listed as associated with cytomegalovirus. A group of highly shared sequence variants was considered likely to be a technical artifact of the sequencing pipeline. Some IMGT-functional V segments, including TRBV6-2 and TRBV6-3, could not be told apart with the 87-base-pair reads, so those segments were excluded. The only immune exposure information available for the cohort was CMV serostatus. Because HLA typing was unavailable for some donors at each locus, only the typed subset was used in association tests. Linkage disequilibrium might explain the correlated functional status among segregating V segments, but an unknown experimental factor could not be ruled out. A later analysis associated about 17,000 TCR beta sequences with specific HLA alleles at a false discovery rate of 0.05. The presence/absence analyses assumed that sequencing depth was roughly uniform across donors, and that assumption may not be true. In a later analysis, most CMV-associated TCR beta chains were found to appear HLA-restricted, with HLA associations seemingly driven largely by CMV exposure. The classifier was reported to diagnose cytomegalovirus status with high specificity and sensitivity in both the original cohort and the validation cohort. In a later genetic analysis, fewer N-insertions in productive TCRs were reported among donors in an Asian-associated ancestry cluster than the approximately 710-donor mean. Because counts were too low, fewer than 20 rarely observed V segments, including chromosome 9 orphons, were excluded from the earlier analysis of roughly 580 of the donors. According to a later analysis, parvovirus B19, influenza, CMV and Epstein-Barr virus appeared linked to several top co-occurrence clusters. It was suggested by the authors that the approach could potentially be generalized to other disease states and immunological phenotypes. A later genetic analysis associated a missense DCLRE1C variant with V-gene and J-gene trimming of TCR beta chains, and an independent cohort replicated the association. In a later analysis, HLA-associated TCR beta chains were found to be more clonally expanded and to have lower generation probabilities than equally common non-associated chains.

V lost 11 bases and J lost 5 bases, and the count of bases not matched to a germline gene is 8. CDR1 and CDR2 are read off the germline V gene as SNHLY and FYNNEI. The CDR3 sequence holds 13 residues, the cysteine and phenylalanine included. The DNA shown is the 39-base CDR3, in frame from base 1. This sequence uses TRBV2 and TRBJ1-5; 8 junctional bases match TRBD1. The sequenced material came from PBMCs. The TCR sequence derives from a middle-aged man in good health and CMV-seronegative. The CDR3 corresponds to CAGSTGEYQPQHF. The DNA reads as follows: TGTGCCGGCTCGACAGGGGAGTATCAGCCCCAGCATTTT.